The 22 T cell receptor beta chains in this list originate from one sample, sequenced in a study of cytomegalovirus exposure and HLA in healthy donors (dated by TCRdb to the late 2010s). Libraries were made using the immunoSEQ multiplex PCR assay. For the multiplex PCR, a mixture combining 60 forward primers for TCR Vbeta segments and 13 reverse primers for TCR Jbeta segments was used. In TCRdb, the immuneACCESS table is reduced to in-frame sequences with V and J assigned. These tables do not hold every clone; where another copy was compared, an unresolved V gene accounts for under half, and the others remain unexplained. This sample lists more than 95,000 clones; around three quarters were detected once. The ten largest account for approximately 10% of the sample. Sequenced input: PBMCs. These receptors all stem from a woman between 18 and 29 years old in good health and CMV-seropositive.

The chain carries TRBV30 and TRBJ2-5, with TRBD1 matching over 7 bases. CDR3 size: 14 residues. The J segment lost 5 bases and the V segment lost 5 bases, leaving 11 bases of the junction unmatched. CDR1 GTSNPN and CDR2 SVGIG come from the germline V gene (reference sequence). CDR3 DNA sequence: TGTGCCTGGGAAAGGGACAGTTCTGGGGAGACCCAGTACTTC. Translated: CAWERDSSGETQYF.

The rearrangement joins TRBV5-4 to TRBJ2-1; 7 bases are a match to TRBD1. This CDR3 has 15 residues. The germline gives CDR1 SGHNT, CDR2 YYREEE (reference sequence). V trimming: 0 bases; J trimming: 0 bases; junction bases outside the gene matches: 0. DNA for the CDR3: TGTGCCAGCAGCTTGGACAGGGGCTCCTACAATGAGCAGTTCTTC. It specifies CASSLDRGSYNEQFF.

This clone has more than one count but fewer than ten. This chain links TRBV5-6 with TRBJ1-1; TRBD1 is a possible D gene (6 bases). Germline V lookup: CDR1 SGHDT, CDR2 YYEEEE. This CDR3 has 13 residues. V dropped 2 bases and J dropped 7 bases, with 12 bases sitting between them. CDR3 sequence: CASSLRDTDEAFF. CDR3 nucleotides: TGTGCCAGCAGCTTACGGGACACCGATGAAGCTTTCTTT. The full variable domain, with the rest looked up from reference TRBV5-6 and TRBJ1-1, is DAGVTQSPTHLIKTRGQQVTLRCSPKSGHDTVSWYQQALGQGPQFIFQYYEEEERQRGNFPDRFSGHQFPNYSSELNVNALLLGDSALYLCASSLRDTDEAFFGQGTRLTVV.

This chain joins TRBV2 and TRBJ1-2; D not certain. Germline V gene lookup returns CDR1 SNHLY and CDR2 FYNNEI. The length of the CDR3 is 11 residues. V lost 1 base and J 8 bases, leaving 5 bases between the germline ends. The chain's CDR3 is CASSEEEGYTF. The DNA of the CDR3 is TGTGCCAGCAGTGAAGAAGAGGGCTACACCTTC.

This chain links TRBV27 with TRBJ1-4; D may be TRBD1 (6 bases). From germline, CDR1 is MNHEY and CDR2 SMNVEV (reference sequence). The ends were cut back, 7 bases at V and 6 bases at J, with 15 bases in the middle. There are 14 residues in the CDR3. The CDR3 sequence: CASTYQQGYEKLFF. In nucleotides, the CDR3 is TGTGCCAGCACCTATCAACAGGGTTATGAAAAACTGTTTTTT.

CDR3 DNA sequence: TGCGCCACCGCAGGGCTAAAAACGCCTCAGCCCCAGCATTTT. Translated, it gives CATAGLKTPQPQHF. The V and J genes are TRBV10-1 and TRBJ1-5; tentatively, D is TRBD1 (5 bases). Trimming took off 10 bases at V and 6 bases at J, with 19 bases between the two ends. The CDR3 sequence is 14 residues long. CDR1 is WNHNN and CDR2 is SYGVQD in the germline V gene (reference sequence).

This clone was recorded once. The chain combines TRBV5-4 with TRBJ2-7, with 9 bases that match TRBD2. The germline gives CDR1 SGHNT, CDR2 YYREEE (reference sequence). Unmatched junction bases numbered 5, after V lost 0 bases and J lost 1 base. This CDR3 has 16 residues. CDR3 residues: CASSLAGSGGSYEQYF. Written as DNA, the CDR3 is TGTGCCAGCAGCTTGGCCGGGAGCGGGGGGTCCTACGAGCAGTACTTC.

The chain uses TRBV20-1 and TRBJ1-2; D unresolved. Trimming left V 4 bases short and J 2 bases short, with 5 bases between. The CDR3 extends over 11 amino acids. CDR1 is DFQATT, CDR2 SNEGSKA, per germline (reference sequence). In DNA, the CDR3 is TGCAGTGCTACAACAAACTATGGCTACACCTTC. It specifies CSATTNYGYTF.

V gene TRBV30 combines with J gene TRBJ2-7; D perhaps matches TRBD1 (6 bases). The CDR3 contains 12 residues. V lost 4 bases and J lost 2, with 9 bases in between. CDR1 is GTSNPN and CDR2 is SVGIG in the germline V gene (reference sequence). The chain's CDR3 is CAWMQGTYEQYF. In nucleotides, the CDR3 is TGTGCCTGGATGCAGGGGACCTACGAGCAGTACTTC.

The chain uses TRBV5-6 and TRBJ1-2; D gene uncertain. V lost 0 bases to trimming and J lost 4 bases, with 16 bases between them. This CDR3 has 16 residues. The germline V gene has CDR1 SGHDT and CDR2 YYEEEE. In nucleotides, the CDR3 is TGTGCCAGCAGCTTGGGTCAGGCCTCCTACCTCTATGGCTACACCTTC. It specifies CASSLGQASYLYGYTF. The whole variable domain, remainder taken from reference TRBV5-6 and TRBJ1-2, is DAGVTQSPTHLIKTRGQQVTLRCSPKSGHDTVSWYQQALGQGPQFIFQYYEEEERQRGNFPDRFSGHQFPNYSSELNVNALLLGDSALYLCASSLGQASYLYGYTFGSGTRLTVV.

This chain joins TRBV5-4 and TRBJ1-4; D may be TRBD1 (6 bases). Germline CDR1 SGHNT, CDR2 YYREEE (reference sequence). Trimming stripped 2 bases from V and 4 bases from J, with 9 bases between. The CDR3 is 14 amino acids. For the CDR3, the DNA is TGTGCCAGCAGCTTTGGACAGAATAATGAAAAACTGTTTTTT. Translated: CASSFGQNNEKLFF.

The chain couples TRBV4-2 to TRBJ2-2; 7 bases are a match to TRBD1. The germline gives CDR1 LGHNA, CDR2 YNFKEQ. V gave up 3 bases and J gave up 1 base; unmatched junction bases: 5. The CDR3 is 16 amino acids. The CDR3 sequence is CASSHRTGLNTGELFF. In DNA, the CDR3 is TGTGCCAGCAGCCATAGGACAGGCTTGAACACCGGGGAGCTGTTTTTT.

By its share, this clone is medium-sized. This chain joins TRBV28 and TRBJ1-5; D ambiguous. The ends were cut back, 11 bases at V and 2 bases at J, with 7 bases in the middle. CDR3 length: 11 residues. Germline V lookup: CDR1 MDHEN, CDR2 SYDVKM. DNA for the CDR3: TGTGCCTGTCAGGGCAATCAGCCCCAGCATTTT. Its translation: CACQGNQPQHF. The full variable domain, in which reference TRBV28 and TRBJ1-5 provide the parts outside the CDR3, is DVKVTQSSRYLVKRTGEKVFLECVQDMDHENMFWYRQDPGLGLRLIYFSYDVKMKEKGDIPEGYSVSREKKERFSLILESASTNQTSMYLCACQGNQPQHFGDGTRLSIL.

The rearrangement links TRBV6-1 to TRBJ1-3; TRBD1 is a possible D gene (6 bases). CDR1 is MNHNS and CDR2 is SASEGT in the germline V gene. The CDR3 is made up of 18 amino acids. Trimming took 4 bases from V and 2 from J, leaving 21 bases between them. This chain's CDR3 is CASSGIVQGIEPGNTIYF. The CDR3 region has the DNA TGTGCCAGCAGTGGAATCGTCCAGGGGATAGAGCCTGGAAACACCATATATTTT.

This clone appeared a single time. The V call is TRBV11-3, the J call TRBJ2-1; 11 bases are shared with TRBD2. The CDR3 runs 16 residues. In germline, CDR1 is SGHNT, CDR2 YENEEA. The V segment lost 0 bases and the J segment 7 bases; nucleotides outside the gene matches: 5. DNA of the CDR3: TGTGCCAGCAGCTTAGAAGTACTAGCGGGGGTTAATGAGCAGTTCTTC. Translating gives CASSLEVLAGVNEQFF.

This clone was seen a single time. The chain recombines TRBV7-3 with TRBJ1-1; 7 bases map to TRBD1. CDR3 length: 16 residues. Germline V CDR1 and CDR2: SGHTA, FQGTGA. V shed 4 bases and J 2 bases; nucleotides not matched to a gene: 10. The DNA of the CDR3 is TGTGCCAGCAGCTCAACAGGGGTCCCTGGAAACACTGAAGCTTTCTTT. Translated, it gives CASSSTGVPGNTEAFF. The variable domain in full, with the rest retrieved from reference TRBV7-3 and TRBJ1-1, is GAGVSQTPSNKVTEKGKYVELRCDPISGHTALYWYRQSLGQGPEFLIYFQGTGAADDSGLPNDRFFAVRPEGSVSTLKIQRTERGDSAVYLCASSSTGVPGNTEAFFGQGTRLTVV.

This clone has only one observation. The chain combines TRBV5-1 with TRBJ2-7, with 11 bases matching TRBD1. This CDR3 contains 14 residues. V dropped 5 bases and J dropped 7; count of bases not matched to a gene: 8. The germline gives CDR1 SGHRS, CDR2 YFSETQ. CDR3 in amino acids: CASRWGTGGREQYF. In DNA, the CDR3 is TGCGCCAGCAGATGGGGGACAGGGGGTAGGGAGCAGTACTTC.

The CDR3 spells CASSRNRDSHGYTF. In nucleotides, the CDR3 is TGTGCCAGCAGCCGGAACCGGGACAGTCATGGCTACACCTTC. The rearrangement links TRBV4-2 to TRBJ1-2; 7 bases agree with TRBD1. This CDR3 has 14 residues. The germline V gene has CDR1 LGHNA and CDR2 YNFKEQ. After removal of 4 bases from V and 6 bases from J, the junction contained 8 bases not matched to a gene.

In the case of this clone: Sequence at one end of the junction differs from germline and may be a read error. This chain joins TRBV6-1 and TRBJ1-3, with TRBD1 matching over 7 bases. The germline V gene has CDR1 MNHNS and CDR2 SASEGT. This CDR3 contains 17 residues. The CDR3 bases are TGTGCCAGCAGAGAAGGACAGGCTCGGTTGGACGGAAACACCATATATTTT. It translates to CASREGQARLDGNTIYF.

The chain carries TRBV10-3 and TRBJ1-2, with 7 bases matching TRBD1. J gave up 5 bases and V 5 bases, and 5 bases lay outside the gene matches. Germline CDR1 is ENHRY and CDR2 is SYGVKD. The CDR3 extends over 13 amino acids. As DNA, the CDR3 is TGTGCCATCAGTAGGGGGCTGAGGTATGGCTACACCTTC. Residues: CAISRGLRYGYTF.

The chain recombines TRBV19 with TRBJ2-2; 8 bases agree with TRBD1. After removal of 5 bases from V and 6 bases from J, the junction contained 2 bases not matched to a gene. CDR3 length equals 13 residues. Germline assignment: CDR1 LNHDA and CDR2 SQIVND (reference sequence). CDR3 in DNA: TGTGCCAGTAGTGAACAGGGGGCCGGGGAGCTGTTTTTT. Its translation: CASSEQGAGELFF.

The V and J genes are TRBV6-1 and TRBJ1-1; 8 bases agree with TRBD1. The CDR3 spans 14 residues. The J segment lost 6 bases and the V segment lost 6 bases, leaving 9 bases of the junction unmatched. Germline V gives CDR1 MNHNS, CDR2 SASEGT. The CDR3 coding sequence is TGTGCCAGCAGAGGACAGGGTGGTAAACCTGAAGCTTTCTTT. Its translation is CASRGQGGKPEAFF.